Each of the 5 T cell receptor beta chains below was sequenced from the same sample in a study of shared clonotypes between healthy human individuals. Clones were sequenced by immunoSEQ multiplex PCR, and TCRdb holds only the in-frame ones, with some missing. This repertoire shows approximately 640,000 clones, 55% to 75% found once; its top ten account for roughly 1.8%. The sample comprised memory CD4+ T cells sorted from blood. Regarding subset: CD45RA-negative fraction. The receptor set was obtained from a woman aged 25 to 39 in good health.

V gene TRBV28 combines with J gene TRBJ1-2; TRBD1 matches at 9 bases. Germline CDR1 and CDR2: MDHEN and SYDVKM. The CDR3 is 16 amino acids. Unmatched junction bases numbered 9, after V lost 3 bases and J lost 4 bases. CDR3 amino acids: CASSFITGQGLYGYTF. CDR3 sequence (DNA): TGTGCCAGCAGTTTCATAACGGGACAGGGCCTCTATGGCTACACCTTC.

The CDR3 DNA sequence: TGTGCCAGCAGCTGGGCGGGGACAGGGTTGGCTGAAGCTTTCTTT. This translates into CASSWAGTGLAEAFF. The V gene is TRBV5-5, the J gene TRBJ1-1; TRBD1 matches 9 bases. The CDR3 length is 15 residues. CDR1 and CDR2 from the germline V gene are SGHKS and YYEKEE (reference sequence). V lost 3 bases and J lost 6; bases outside the gene matches: 9.

The CDR3 DNA reads as TGTGCCAGCAGCTTAGGCCCAGTTAGGGGCAATCAGCCCCAGCATTTT. Translating gives CASSLGPVRGNQPQHF. The chain links TRBV5-6 to TRBJ1-5; no definite D call. The CDR3 spans 16 residues. Looked up from germline, CDR1 is SGHDT and CDR2 is YYEEEE. The V gene lost 2 bases and the J gene lost 2 bases, with 14 bases spanning the gap.

This chain uses TRBV19 with TRBJ1-5; 9 bases fit TRBD1. This CDR3 is built from 18 residues. Germline assignment: CDR1 LNHDA and CDR2 SQIVND (reference sequence). The junction had 11 bases not matched to a gene; V was cut back by 5 bases and J by 0 bases. DNA for the CDR3: TGTGCCAGTAGTTATACCGGGACAGGGACCTATAGCAATCAGCCCCAGCATTTT. It encodes CASSYTGTGTYSNQPQHF.

For this clone: This is likely an artifact of a read error, given a far larger clone one base away. Different DNA sequences within this sample yield the same CDR3. The V call is TRBV2, the J call TRBJ1-1; 8 nucleotides line up with TRBD1. V trimming: 6 bases; J trimming: 3 bases; junction bases outside the gene matches: 3. The CDR3 covers 13 residues. From germline, CDR1 is SNHLY and CDR2 FYNNEI. CDR3 sequence: CASRADRDTEAFF. The DNA of the CDR3 is TGTGCCAGCAGAGCGGACAGGGACACTGAAGCTTTCTTT.